Detailed here is one T cell receptor (beta chain). Relative to its sample, this clone is medium-sized (0.01 to 0.1%). Its antigen remains undetermined. No base quality values were provided; no much bigger clone lies one nucleotide off. The time point label corresponds to: week 35, safety follow-up. A 20-mer mutant IDH1 peptide at 300 micrograms in Montanide made up each vaccine dose, which was injected subcutaneously together with topical imiquimod. Patients were given eight vaccinations, in weeks 1, 3, 5, 7, 11, 15, 19 and 23, which matched visits V03 through V10. Newly diagnosed WHO grade 3 or 4 IDH1-mutant astrocytomas showing loss of nuclear ATRX were present in the donors. The samples were drawn from NOA16, a multicentre, single-arm, open-label phase I trial in Germany that tested a mutant IDH1 peptide vaccine in humans for the first time. Genomic DNA for TCRB sequencing was extracted from EDTA blood using the DNeasy Blood and Tissue Kit.

This specimen comes from a study of a mutant IDH1 vaccine in newly diagnosed glioma (dated by TCRdb to about 2021). For the wider study: Vaccination was initiated 4-6 weeks after radiotherapy alone, or concurrently with temozolomide cycles in the chemotherapy-containing groups. Longitudinal TCRB deep sequencing was done for 25 treated patients, wherever samples were available for exploratory analyses. Of the roughly 32 patients who were treated, approximately 60% were male and roughly 40% were female, and the mean age was about 37 years. Peripheral blood was collected at six visits: V03 (baseline), V05, V07, V10, V12 and V13. The week-35 safety follow-up was designated visit V12, and the week-47 end of study was designated visit V13. Prior to enrollment, standard therapy consisting of radiotherapy alone, temozolomide alone, or radiochemotherapy with temozolomide had been administered to patients, with the combination being received by most patients. Study-wide findings and limitations: Immune responses induced by the vaccine were seen in roughly 92% of patients across multiple MHC alleles. No apparent relationship was observed between pseudoprogression and alterations in the top peripheral T cell clonotypes detected by TCRB sequencing. Selection of PBMC samples for TCRB deep sequencing was based on availability. The authors stated that sample limitations prevented analyses of patient blood samples from being reproduced.

Preparation of the library involved the immunoSEQ multiplex PCR assay. The hsTCRB Kit was used according to the manufacturer's protocol to amplify rearranged TCR beta chain sequences. TCRB libraries were sequenced on an Illumina MiSeq. In the original analysis: Demultiplexing, trimming and gene mapping were performed with the kit vendor's proprietary platform. This is the immuneACCESS table as TCRdb keeps it, with only in-frame sequences that have V and J called. A part of the clones is gone; compared with another copy, unresolved V genes explain less than half, and the rest is unexplained. The DNA was the basis for D and trimming; V, J and clone size are from that table. For this sample the table gives around 32,000 clones, of which around 77% were detected only once. The ten largest clones capture roughly 8.8% of the sample. This sequence originates from a woman aged 25 to 45 with glioma. Some clones in this sample may be carry-over from other donors' samples. This sample comprised PBMCs, obtained from a glioma patient whose treatment included an IDH1 peptide vaccine.

CDR3 protein: CATSTRTNEQFF. The sequenced DNA: TGTGCCACCAGCACCCGGACTAATGAGCAGTTCTTC. The sequence links TRBV15 to TRBJ2-1; TRBD2 is a possible D gene, resting on 5 matching bases. Trimming removed 4 bases from V and 7 bases from J, leaving 8 bases between the germline ends. The cysteine opens and the phenylalanine closes a CDR3 of 12 amino acids. Of all the DNA, just the CDR3 is kept, 36 bases in frame from base 1. For CDR1 and CDR2, the germline V gene (reference sequence) lists LNHNV and YYDKDF.